Below, 9 T cell receptor beta chains from the same sample are listed, as sequenced in a study of beta chain features in type 1 diabetes. Sequenced material consisted of expressed TCRB transcripts (all of the isolated RNA was reverse transcribed). Here immunoSEQ multiplex PCR was the method, and the copy in TCRdb shows in-frame clones only, minus some. Of roughly 610,000 clones in the sample, around 15% were seen once. The specimen sequenced was naive CD4+ T cells from blood. The receptors shown here come from a man aged 18 to 29 in good health.

A few counts support this clone. The chain couples TRBV11-2 to TRBJ2-3, with 9 bases that match TRBD2. CDR3 length: 15 residues. V lost 4 bases to trimming and J lost 3 bases; unmatched junction nucleotides: 5. The germline V gene has CDR1 SGHAT and CDR2 FQNNGV. The CDR3 DNA sequence: TGTGCCAGCAGCTCGATAGCGGGAGCGACAGATACGCAGTATTTT. Translation: CASSSIAGATDTQYF.

The J gene is TRBJ1-2, the V gene TRBV19; D might be TRBD1 (6 bases). This CDR3 has 16 amino acids. V was cut by 9 bases and J by 3 bases, with 23 bases left in between. Germline loops: CDR1 LNHDA, CDR2 SQIVND (reference sequence). The CDR3 sequence: CASLPLGQPSDYGYTF. The DNA for the CDR3 is TGTGCCAGCCTACCATTAGGACAGCCTTCTGACTATGGCTACACCTTC.

This clone showed up just a few times. V is TRBV28 and J is TRBJ2-7; D might be TRBD1 or TRBD2, each matching 5 bases. CDR3 length equals 13 residues. Germline V gene sequence: CDR1 MDHEN, CDR2 SYDVKM. Between the trimmed V and J ends, which lost 8 bases and 5 bases, there was a span of 16 bases. CDR3 region: CASAKGSEHEQYF. The CDR3 region has the DNA TGTGCCAGCGCTAAGGGGAGCGAGCACGAGCAGTACTTC.

This clone was seen a handful of times. V usage is TRBV14 and J usage is TRBJ2-7, with 7 bases fitting TRBD2. The germline CDR1 and CDR2 sequences are SGHDN and FVKESK. V gave up 4 bases and J gave up 0 bases; unmatched junction bases: 18. CDR3 length: 19 amino acids. The CDR3 reads CASSLYWRKAGAVSYEQYF. CDR3 sequence (DNA): TGTGCCAGCAGCCTATACTGGCGGAAGGCGGGAGCCGTCTCCTACGAGCAGTACTTC.

In this sample, this clone turned up a few times. The chain recombines TRBV11-2 with TRBJ2-3; D possibly matches TRBD1 or TRBD2 (6 bases each). V shed 5 bases and J shed 2 bases, with 14 bases lying between them. This CDR3 is 15 amino acids long. The V gene's germline CDR1 is SGHAT and CDR2 FQNNGV. In nucleotides, the CDR3 is TGTGCCAGCAGCCCTCGGGGGCGGCCCACAGATACGCAGTATTTT. It yields the protein CASSPRGRPTDTQYF.

This clone has a handful of counts. This rearrangement joins TRBV25-1 to TRBJ1-2; no clear D gene. Germline loops: CDR1 MGHDK, CDR2 SYGVNS. Deletions cut 2 bases from V and 4 bases from J, with 17 bases between. The CDR3 is 16 amino acids. The CDR3 protein is CASSEGRGPSLYGYTF. The CDR3 DNA is TGTGCCAGCAGTGAAGGGCGCGGGCCTTCGCTCTATGGCTACACCTTC.

This chain joins TRBV5-1 and TRBJ2-3, with D perhaps TRBD2 (5 bases). This CDR3 is built from 14 residues. The V end was cut by 4 bases, the J end by 2 bases, with 11 bases between. CDR1 SGHRS and CDR2 YFSETQ come from the germline V gene. The CDR3 loop reads CASSELGSTDTQYF. The CDR3 DNA sequence: TGCGCCAGCAGCGAACTAGGGTCCACAGATACGCAGTATTTT.

The V and J genes are TRBV28 and TRBJ1-2; D unresolved. The germline V gene encodes CDR1 MDHEN and CDR2 SYDVKM. This CDR3 is built from 14 residues. The V and J ends lost 5 bases and 8 bases respectively, with 18 bases between them. In DNA, the CDR3 is TGTGCCAGCAGTCGGCCACGGACTTCTGGGGGCTACACCTTC. Amino acids: CASSRPRTSGGYTF.

This clone was counted a few times. This chain connects TRBV28 to TRBJ2-2, with 13 bases matching TRBD2. The V and J ends lost 7 bases and 6 bases, in that order; junction bases with no gene match: 5. The CDR3 runs 15 residues. CDR1 is MDHEN and CDR2 is SYDVKM in the germline V gene. CDR3 sequence reads: CASTRLAGGAGELFF. Written as DNA, the CDR3 is TGTGCCAGCACCCGACTAGCGGGAGGCGCCGGGGAGCTGTTTTTT.